This TCR beta chain was obtained from a study of cytomegalovirus exposure and HLA in healthy donors. Points from the study as a whole: TCR beta sequences reportedly predicted the HLA-A and HLA-B alleles of most subjects accurately. The study assumed roughly uniform donor sequencing depth for presence/absence analyses. Across donors, most TCRs were seen rarely, yet some public ones were widespread. Association of a missense DCLRE1C variant with TCR beta V- and J-gene trimming was reported in a later analysis.

Both 60 Vbeta primers and 13 Jbeta primers went into the PCR. Profiling relied on immunoSEQ multiplex PCR, and the TCRdb table lists in-frame clones only, not all of them. The sample consists of around 98,000 clones, roughly 79% of them appearing once. A word on this clone: Its target is unknown.

The CDR3 has 15 residues. The J segment lost 3 bases and the V segment lost 6 bases, leaving 11 bases of the junction unmatched. From germline, CDR1 is KGHSH and CDR2 LQKENI. Material: PBMCs. This receptor was obtained from a woman in her thirties or forties in good health and CMV-seronegative. The V call is TRBV18, the J call TRBJ2-7, with 7 positions matching TRBD2. CDR3 loop: CASSNFGGSYYEQYF. The CDR3 DNA is TGTGCCAGCTCCAATTTCGGGGGGTCCTACTACGAGCAGTACTTC.